This entry lists 26 T cell receptor beta chains sequenced from one sample in a study of blood T cell repertoires in COVID-19. The repertoire was sequenced with immunoSEQ multiplex PCR; TCRdb's copy has only in-frame clones and lacks some. The sample records 21,000 or so clones, approximately 90% being singletons. Sequenced: peripheral blood. All receptors come from a human donor in a cohort sampled during active COVID-19. The donor label of this sample is uncertain.

The rearrangement joins TRBV10-1 to TRBJ2-7; D call uncertain. V was cut by 0 bases and J by 1 base, with 7 bases left in between. Germline assignment: CDR1 WNHNN and CDR2 SYGVQD (reference sequence). This CDR3 has 14 amino acids. CDR3 bases: TGCGCCAGCAGTGAGTCGGGCCTATCCTACGAGCAGTACTTC. The encoded protein is CASSESGLSYEQYF.

The chain has TRBV3-1 (or the pseudogene TRBV3-2) and TRBJ1-5; 7 bases line up with TRBD1. CDR3 size: 13 residues. Germline V lookup: CDR1 LGHDT, CDR2 YNNKEL (reference sequence). The V segment lost 5 bases and the J segment 5 bases; nucleotides outside the gene matches: 3. CDR3 amino acids: CASSMTGYQPQHF. The CDR3 nucleotides read TGTGCCAGCAGCATGACAGGGTATCAGCCCCAGCATTTT.

The V and J genes are TRBV6-2 or TRBV6-3 and TRBJ2-7; 8 positions agree with TRBD1. J gave up 4 bases and V 4 bases, and 9 bases lay outside the gene matches. This CDR3 spans 15 amino acids. Germline CDR1 MNHEY, CDR2 SVGEGT. The DNA of the CDR3 is TGTGCCAGCAGTTCTTGGACAGGGCATGTGTACGAGCAGTACTTC. Its protein product is CASSSWTGHVYEQYF.

This CDR3 reads CASSGLTANYGYTF. CDR3 coding DNA: TGTGCCAGCAGCGGCCTGACAGCGAACTATGGCTACACCTTC. The V call is TRBV3-1 (or the pseudogene TRBV3-2), the J call TRBJ1-2, with D perhaps matching TRBD1 (5 bases). V shed 5 bases and J shed 2 bases, with 12 bases lying between them. The germline gives CDR1 LGHDT, CDR2 YNNKEL (reference sequence). This CDR3 has 14 amino acids.

The chain employs TRBV11-2 and TRBJ2-3; possible D gene TRBD1, 6 bases. Trimming shortened V by 6 bases and J by 9 bases, and 19 bases separated the two germline ends. Germline CDR1 is SGHAT and CDR2 is FQNNGV. This CDR3 comprises 14 residues. The CDR3 DNA sequence: TGTGCCAGCAGGTCCCAGAAGGGGGAGAAGACGCAGTATTTT. It codes for CASRSQKGEKTQYF.

CDR3 sequence reads: CASSLAGNEQFF. CDR3 bases: TGTGCCAGCAGCTTAGCGGGGAATGAGCAGTTCTTC. This chain links TRBV11-3 with TRBJ2-1; a possible D gene is TRBD2 (5 bases). The germline CDR1 and CDR2 sequences are SGHNT and YENEEA. This CDR3 contains 12 residues. Trimming took 1 base from V and 7 from J, leaving 5 bases between them.

Concerning this clone itself: The sample holds other DNA sequences that translate to the same CDR3. The CDR3 spells CASSQDHRGRTYNEQFF. Written as DNA, the CDR3 is TGCGCCAGCAGCCAAGACCACCGCGGGAGGACCTACAATGAGCAGTTCTTC. The V call is TRBV4-1, the J call TRBJ2-1, with TRBD2 matching 8 bases. CDR3 length equals 17 residues. Germline CDR1 MGHRA, CDR2 YSYEKL. The V gene end was trimmed by 0 bases and the J gene end by 2 bases; junction bases not matched to a gene: 6.

The chain links TRBV5-1 to TRBJ1-1; D gene unclear. Trimming left V 0 bases short and J 3 bases short, with 9 bases between. This CDR3 region has 14 residues. The germline V gene encodes CDR1 SGHRS and CDR2 YFSETQ. CDR3 DNA: TGCGCCAGCAGCTTGGATCCAGAAGACACTGAAGCTTTCTTT. Its protein product is CASSLDPEDTEAFF.

The gene calls are TRBV4-2 and TRBJ2-7, with 10 bases matching TRBD2. V was pared by 1 base and J by 4 bases, with 4 bases of the junction left unmatched. Germline V gene sequence: CDR1 LGHNA, CDR2 YNFKEQ. There are 15 residues in the CDR3. CDR3 bases: TGTGCCAGCAGCCAAGGGCTAGCGGGAGAATACGAGCAGTACTTC. This gives the protein CASSQGLAGEYEQYF.

The chain recombines TRBV5-6 with TRBJ2-1; 7 nucleotides agree with TRBD2. From germline, CDR1 is SGHDT and CDR2 YYEEEE. V lost 0 bases, J lost 3 bases, and 6 bases stayed unmatched. The length of the CDR3 is 16 residues. CDR3 nucleotides: TGTGCCAGCAGCTTGGATGCGGGAGCGTTCTACAATGAGCAGTTCTTC. Translated, it gives CASSLDAGAFYNEQFF.

The chain recombines TRBV2 with TRBJ2-7; TRBD2 might be the D (5 bases). Between the trimmed V and J ends, which lost 4 bases and 2 bases, there was a span of 9 bases. The CDR3 totals 13 residues. Germline-derived CDR1 and CDR2 are SNHLY and FYNNEI. The DNA of the CDR3 is TGTGCCAGCAGTGCAAGCGGACCCTACGAGCAGTACTTC. Protein product: CASSASGPYEQYF.

The chain has TRBV19 and TRBJ2-7; TRBD1 agrees at 10 bases. The CDR3 covers 15 residues. J was trimmed by 3 bases and V by 11 bases; bases with no gene match: 13. Germline CDR1 is LNHDA and CDR2 is SQIVND (reference sequence). CDR3 loop: CAVGPRQGAGYEQYF. The CDR3 DNA reads as TGTGCCGTCGGGCCGAGACAGGGGGCAGGCTACGAGCAGTACTTC.

V usage is TRBV28 and J usage is TRBJ1-2; possible D gene TRBD1, 6 bases. Between the trimmed V and J ends, which lost 3 bases and 4 bases, there was a span of 18 bases. The CDR3 sequence is 16 residues long. In germline, CDR1 is MDHEN, CDR2 SYDVKM. The CDR3 coding sequence is TGTGCCAGCAGTTTCGAAGGTACAGGGCTGTTCTATGGCTACACCTTC. It translates to CASSFEGTGLFYGYTF.

This clone was seen just once. CDR3: CASKFAGANTEAFF. CDR3 nucleotide sequence: TGTGCCAGCAAGTTCGCGGGGGCGAACACTGAAGCTTTCTTT. This chain joins TRBV2 and TRBJ1-1; D perhaps matches TRBD1 (6 bases). This CDR3 is 14 amino acids long. V was pared by 7 bases and J by 1 base, with 13 bases between. Germline assignment: CDR1 SNHLY and CDR2 FYNNEI. Full variable domain (remainder filled in from reference TRBV2 and TRBJ1-1): EPEVTQTPSHQVTQMGQEVILRCVPISNHLYFYWYRQILGQKVEFLVSFYNNEISEKSEIFDDQFSVERPDGSNFTLKIRSTKLEDSAMYFCASKFAGANTEAFFGQGTRLTVV.

The chain combines TRBV19 with TRBJ1-1; D not resolved. Trimming removed 2 bases from V and 1 base from J, with 5 bases in between. Germline V gives CDR1 LNHDA, CDR2 SQIVND (reference sequence). The CDR3 covers 13 residues. The CDR3 nucleotides read TGTGCCAGTAGTATACTAAGGAACACTGAAGCTTTCTTT. Translation: CASSILRNTEAFF.

CDR3 sequence reads: CASSPSGTSTDTQYF. The CDR3 region has the DNA TGTGCCAGCAGCCCCAGCGGGACTAGCACAGATACGCAGTATTTT. This rearrangement joins TRBV9 to TRBJ2-3, with 7 bases lining up with TRBD2. The length of the CDR3 is 15 residues. V lost 4 bases to trimming and J lost 0 bases; unmatched junction nucleotides: 5. From germline, CDR1 is SGDLS and CDR2 YYNGEE. The variable domain in full, with the rest retrieved from reference TRBV9 and TRBJ2-3, is DSGVTQTPKHLITATGQRVTLRCSPRSGDLSVYWYQQSLDQGLQFLIQYYNGEERAKGNILERFSAQQFPDLHSELNLSSLELGDSALYFCASSPSGTSTDTQYFGPGTRLTVL.

The CDR3 nucleotides read TGCAGCGTTGAGGGCGGGACCGGCTACACCTTC. Residues: CSVEGGTGYTF. The chain has TRBV29-1 and TRBJ1-2; a weak D match, TRBD1 (5 bases). The V end lost 3 bases, the J end lost 8 bases, and 10 bases lay between the germline ends. CDR3 size: 11 residues. Germline lookup yields CDR1 SQVTM and CDR2 ANQGSEA.

CDR3 residues: CASSPREVYQETQYF. Here the CDR3 DNA reads TGTGCCAGCTCACCACGGGAGGTGTACCAAGAGACCCAGTACTTC. This chain links TRBV18 with TRBJ2-5, with D tentatively TRBD2 (6 bases). V lost 1 base to trimming and J lost 0 bases, with 9 bases between them. This CDR3 spans 15 amino acids. Germline CDR1 reads KGHSH; CDR2 reads LQKENI.

The chain combines TRBV19 with TRBJ2-5, with 7 positions matching TRBD1. The ends lost 4 bases at V and 1 base at J; junction bases unmatched: 3. The V gene's germline CDR1 is LNHDA and CDR2 SQIVND (reference sequence). The CDR3 runs to 14 residues. This CDR3 reads CASSRQGTQETQYF. CDR3 coding DNA: TGTGCCAGTAGTAGACAGGGAACCCAAGAGACCCAGTACTTC.

The rearrangement joins TRBV15 to TRBJ2-5; D call uncertain. The germline CDR1 and CDR2 sequences are LNHNV and YYDKDF (reference sequence). V lost 4 bases and J lost 4, with 7 bases in between. The CDR3 totals 12 residues. In DNA form, the CDR3 reads TGTGCCACCAGCAAGAGAGGAGAGACCCAGTACTTC. Protein sequence: CATSKRGETQYF.

CDR3 in amino acids: CASSLARGVTYNEQFF. The CDR3 coding sequence is TGTGCCAGCAGCTTGGCCAGGGGCGTTACCTACAATGAGCAGTTCTTC. This sequence joins TRBV5-4 and TRBJ2-1, with D possibly being TRBD1 (6 bases). Trimming stripped 0 bases from V and 2 bases from J, with 12 bases between. Germline V gene data show CDR1 as SGHNT and CDR2 as YYREEE (reference sequence). CDR3 length: 16 amino acids. The full variable domain, with the rest looked up from reference TRBV5-4 and TRBJ2-1, is ETGVTQSPTHLIKTRGQQVTLRCSSQSGHNTVSWYQQALGQGPQFIFQYYREEENGRGNFPPRFSGLQFPNYSSELNVNALELDDSALYLCASSLARGVTYNEQFFGPGTRLTVL.

This chain connects TRBV10-1 to TRBJ2-7; 7 bases align to TRBD2. The J segment lost 0 bases and the V segment lost 6 bases, leaving 8 bases of the junction unmatched. Germline V gene lookup returns CDR1 WNHNN and CDR2 SYGVQD (reference sequence). CDR3 length: 15 amino acids. In nucleotides, the CDR3 is TGCGCCAGCAGGGGGGGGGACCTAATCTCCTACGAGCAGTACTTC. Translating gives CASRGGDLISYEQYF.

In this sample, this clone turned up once. The chain combines TRBV11-2 with TRBJ2-1; 11 bases are shared with TRBD2. The CDR3 sequence is 16 residues long. CDR1 is SGHAT and CDR2 is FQNNGV in the germline V gene. The junction had 11 bases not matched to a gene; V was cut back by 5 bases and J by 8 bases. CDR3: CASSPLVAGGKHEQFF. CDR3 nucleotide sequence: TGTGCCAGCAGCCCCCTTGTAGCGGGAGGGAAGCATGAGCAGTTCTTC.

This chain connects TRBV10-1 to TRBJ2-7; D ambiguous. This CDR3 has 12 residues. Trimming shortened V by 2 bases and J by 6 bases, and 8 bases separated the two germline ends. The germline gives CDR1 WNHNN, CDR2 SYGVQD (reference sequence). The CDR3 protein is CASSEALGEQYF. CDR3 nucleotide sequence: TGCGCCAGCAGTGAGGCTCTAGGCGAGCAGTACTTC.

V usage is TRBV28 and J usage is TRBJ2-3; TRBD2 might be the D (5 bases). Germline CDR1 reads MDHEN; CDR2 reads SYDVKM. Trimming stripped 7 bases from V and 6 bases from J, with 14 bases between. The CDR3 sequence is 13 residues long. The CDR3 bases are TGTGCCAGCAAGGAGACTATTACCGATACGCAGTATTTT. Translating gives CASKETITDTQYF.

The chain has TRBV14 and TRBJ2-5; D perhaps matches TRBD1 (5 bases). V lost 4 bases to trimming and J lost 0 bases, with 12 bases between them. Germline V gives CDR1 SGHDN, CDR2 FVKESK. The CDR3 covers 15 residues. The CDR3 DNA follows: TGTGCCAGCAGCCCCCAACAGGCCTACCAAGAGACCCAGTACTTC. Its translation: CASSPQQAYQETQYF.